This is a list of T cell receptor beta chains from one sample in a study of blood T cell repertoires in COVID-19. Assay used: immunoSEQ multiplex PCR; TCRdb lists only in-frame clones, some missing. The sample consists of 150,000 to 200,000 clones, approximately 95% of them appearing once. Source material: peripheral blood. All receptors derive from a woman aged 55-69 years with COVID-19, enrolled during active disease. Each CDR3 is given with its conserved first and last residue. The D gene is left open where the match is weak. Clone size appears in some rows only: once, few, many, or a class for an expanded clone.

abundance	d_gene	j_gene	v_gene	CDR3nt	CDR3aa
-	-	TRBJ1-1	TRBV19	TGTGCCAGTAGTGCCCTCTTTGAGGGACCGGGGGACACTGAAGCTTTCTTT	CASSALFEGPGDTEAFF
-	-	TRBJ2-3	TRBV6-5	TGTGCCAGCAGTCCCACGGGGGATACGCAGTATTTT	CASSPTGDTQYF
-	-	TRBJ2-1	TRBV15	TGTGCCACCAGCGGCATGAGGGCCACCGTTGGCGATGAGCAGTTCTTC	CATSGMRATVGDEQFF
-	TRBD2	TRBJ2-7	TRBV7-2	TGTGCCAGCAGCTTAGAGGGACTACCTTACTACGAGCAGTACTTC	CASSLEGLPYYEQYF
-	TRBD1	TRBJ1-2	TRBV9	TGTGCCAGCAGCCCGGGACAGGGAGGCGGTGGCTACACCTTC	CASSPGQGGGGYTF
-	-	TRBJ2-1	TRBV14	TGTGCCAGCAGCCAAGTCAGGGGTCCCTACAATGAGCAGTTCTTC	CASSQVRGPYNEQFF
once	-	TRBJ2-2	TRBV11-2	TGTGCCAGCAGCCACGGGGTAAACACCGGGGAGCTGTTTTTT	CASSHGVNTGELFF
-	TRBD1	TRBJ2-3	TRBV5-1	TGCGCCAGCAGCTCCCTCACGTCGGCGGACAGGGACACAGATACGCAGTATTTT	CASSSLTSADRDTDTQYF
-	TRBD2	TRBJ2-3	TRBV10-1	TGCGCCAGCGGGTCCCCCAGCGGGGATCGCACAGATACGCAGTATTTT	CASGSPSGDRTDTQYF
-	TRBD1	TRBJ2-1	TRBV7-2	TGTGCCAGCAGCTCGACAGGGAGTTCCTACAATGAGCAGTTCTTC	CASSSTGSSYNEQFF
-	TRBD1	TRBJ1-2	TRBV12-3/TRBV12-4	TGTGCCAGCAGTTTTGGGACAGGCTATGGCTACACCTTC	CASSFGTGYGYTF
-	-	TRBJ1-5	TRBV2	TGTGCCAGCAGCCTTGGGGGAGGGTTTAATCAGCCCCAGCATTTT	CASSLGGGFNQPQHF
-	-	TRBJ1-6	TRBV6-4	TGTGCCAGCAGTGACTCGAGTAACTCACCCCTCCACTTT	CASSDSSNSPLHF
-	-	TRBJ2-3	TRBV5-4	TGTGCCAGCAGCTTCGGACTGACTAGCACAGATACGCAGTATTTT	CASSFGLTSTDTQYF
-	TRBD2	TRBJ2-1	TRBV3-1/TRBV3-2	TGTGCCAGCAGGAACGGGGGGGCCTACAATGAGCAGTTCTTC	CASRNGGAYNEQFF
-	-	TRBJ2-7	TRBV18	TGTGCCAGCTCACCACGACAGTCAGACGAGCAGTACTTC	CASSPRQSDEQYF
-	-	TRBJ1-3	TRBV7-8	TGTGCCAGCACCTCCTTGGGAGGGGTTGGAAACACCATATATTTT	CASTSLGGVGNTIYF
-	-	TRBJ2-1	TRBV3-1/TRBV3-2	TGTGCCAGCAGCCAAGACTACAGGGGGGGCAGGTTGGAGCAGTTCTTC	CASSQDYRGGRLEQFF
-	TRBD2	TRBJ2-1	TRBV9	TGTGCCAGCAGCGTAGTGAGCGGGGGGGCCGGATCCTACAATGAGCAGTTCTTC	CASSVVSGGAGSYNEQFF
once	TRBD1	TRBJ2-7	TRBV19	TGTGCCAGTAGTATGGGGGGACAGGCCCTCTACGAGCAGTACTTC	CASSMGGQALYEQYF
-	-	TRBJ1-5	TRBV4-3	TGCGCCAGCAGCCAGCAGGTGGATGGTCAGCCCCAGCATTTT	CASSQQVDGQPQHF
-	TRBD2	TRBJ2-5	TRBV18	TGTGCCAGCTCACCACGAACGGGGGGGGCAGGGACGTACCAAGAGACCCAGTACTTC	CASSPRTGGAGTYQETQYF
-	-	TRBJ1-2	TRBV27	TGTGCCAGCAGTCCGCGAGGGTACGGCTACACCTTC	CASSPRGYGYTF
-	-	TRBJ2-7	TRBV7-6	TGTGCCAGCAGCTTAGACGCCAGATCCTACGAGCAGTACTTC	CASSLDARSYEQYF
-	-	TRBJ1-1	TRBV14	TGTGCCAGCAGCCCCTCAGCGACGGTAAACACTGAAGCTTTCTTT	CASSPSATVNTEAFF
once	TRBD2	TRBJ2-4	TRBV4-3	TGCGCCAGCAGCCAAGACCCCGGGACTACTCTAGCCAAAAACATTCAGTACTTC	CASSQDPGTTLAKNIQYF
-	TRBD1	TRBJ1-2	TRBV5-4	TGTGCCAGCAGCTTGCCAGGGGGAGTTAACTATGGCTACACCTTC	CASSLPGGVNYGYTF
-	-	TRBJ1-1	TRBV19	TGTGCCAGTAGTATAGCGGTTTACGAGGACACTGAAGCTTTCTTT	CASSIAVYEDTEAFF
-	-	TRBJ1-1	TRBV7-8	TGTGCCAGCAGCTTAGGGCGGATGGGGCCGAACACTGAAGCTTTCTTT	CASSLGRMGPNTEAFF
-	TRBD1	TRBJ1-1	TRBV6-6	TGTGCCAGCAGCACCGACAGGGAAGCTGAAGCTTTCTTT	CASSTDREAEAFF
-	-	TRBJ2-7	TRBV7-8	TGTGCCAGCAGCTTAGAAGAGACTCGGGACGAGCAGTACTTC	CASSLEETRDEQYF
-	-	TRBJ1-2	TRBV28	TGTGCCAGCAGTTTTTGGACTTCAGGCAACTATGGCTACACCTTC	CASSFWTSGNYGYTF
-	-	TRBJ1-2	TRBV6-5	TGTGCCAGCAGTTACTCGCGCGTCATTGGTATCTATGGCTACACCTTC	CASSYSRVIGIYGYTF
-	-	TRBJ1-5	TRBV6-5	TGTCTGGGCGTCCGTAGTAGCGTAAATCAGCCCCAGCATTTT	CLGVRSSVNQPQHF
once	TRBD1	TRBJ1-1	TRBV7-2	TGTGCCAGCAGCCGTCTGGCGACAGGGGCCCCTCGCACTGAAGCTTTCTTT	CASSRLATGAPRTEAFF
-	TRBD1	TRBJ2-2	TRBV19	TGTGCCAGTAGTACAGGACAGGCGAACACCGGGGAGCTGTTTTTT	CASSTGQANTGELFF
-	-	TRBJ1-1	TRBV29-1	TGCACCGTTATTACAGGGATGAACACTGAAGCTTTCTTT	CTVITGMNTEAFF
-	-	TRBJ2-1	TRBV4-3	TGCGCCAGCAGCCCGACAGAGTACTACAATGAGCAGTTCTTC	CASSPTEYYNEQFF
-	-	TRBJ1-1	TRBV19	TGTGCCAGTAGCACCGTGGGGGGTGGTACTGAAGCTTTCTTT	CASSTVGGGTEAFF
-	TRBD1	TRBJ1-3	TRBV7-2	TGTGCCAGCAGCAGAGGGACAGGAGACTCTGGAAACACCATATATTTT	CASSRGTGDSGNTIYF
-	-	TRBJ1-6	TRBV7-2	TGTGCCAGCAGCTTTTCGGATTCACCCCTCCACTTT	CASSFSDSPLHF
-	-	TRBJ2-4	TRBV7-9	TGTGCCAGCACCCGAGACAGGTGGGACATTCAGTACTTC	CASTRDRWDIQYF
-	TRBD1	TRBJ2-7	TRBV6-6	TGTGCCAGCAGTCCCGTGGGACAGACTTACGAGCAGTACTTC	CASSPVGQTYEQYF
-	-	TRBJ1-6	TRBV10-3	TGTGCCATCGGACAGACTGATTCACCCCTCCACTTT	CAIGQTDSPLHF
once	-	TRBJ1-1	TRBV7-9	TGTGCCAGCAGCTTCTCGGACAGTGAAGCTTTCTTT	CASSFSDSEAFF
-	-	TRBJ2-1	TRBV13	TGTGCCAGCAGCTTAATCTATGAGCAGTTCTTC	CASSLIYEQFF
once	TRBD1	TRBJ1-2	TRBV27	TGTGCCAGCAGTCTAAGTCCCGGGACAGGGATTGGCTACACCTTC	CASSLSPGTGIGYTF
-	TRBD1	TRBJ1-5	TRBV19	TGTGCCAGTATTAAAGACAGGGGAAATCAGCCCCAGCATTTT	CASIKDRGNQPQHF
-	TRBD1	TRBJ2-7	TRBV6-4	TGTGCCAGCAGTGATAAAAAACCGGAATCGGGGACAGGGGGGGCTTACGAGCAGTACTTC	CASSDKKPESGTGGAYEQYF